These T cell receptor beta chains were read from a single sample in a study of early T cells in non-severe SARS-CoV-2 infection. Each CDR3 protein gets one entry after TCRdb re-called the 5' RACE reads with MiXCR. The sample has about 83,000 distinct CDR3 sequences; 8.5% to 12% are singletons. Sequenced here: whole blood, sampled at baseline. Source of these receptors: an adult who was a healthcare worker with PCR-confirmed SARS-CoV-2 infection or an uninfected control (not recorded which). CDR3s include the opening cysteine and the closing phenylalanine or tryptophan. Fields, in order: V gene, D gene, clone size, J gene, CDR3 DNA, CDR3 protein. The D gene is left open where the match is weak. A clone size is listed for some rows: how often the clone was seen (once, few, many), or a class if it is expanded.

>TRBV18|-|many|TRBJ1-5
TGTGCCAGCTCACCCGACAATCAGCCCCAGCATTTT
CASSPDNQPQHF
>TRBV5-1|TRBD2|-|TRBJ2-5
TGCGCCAGCGCGTCCGGGGGGGAGACCCAGTACTTC
CASASGGETQYF
>TRBV7-9|TRBD1|-|TRBJ1-6
TGTGCCAGCAGCGGGGACAGGGCTTCACCCCTCCACTTT
CASSGDRASPLHF
>TRBV20-1|TRBD1|-|TRBJ1-6
TGCAGTGCTATGGGACAGTTTAATTCACCCCTCCACTTT
CSAMGQFNSPLHF
>TRBV7-9|TRBD1|many|TRBJ2-7
TGTGCCAGCAGCGCCCGGACAGGGGGCTACGAGCAGTACTTC
CASSARTGGYEQYF
>TRBV24-1|TRBD2|-|TRBJ2-2
TGTGCCACCAGTGATTTGTCGCGGGAGGGCCACTCCGGGGAGCTGTTTTTT
CATSDLSREGHSGELFF
>TRBV6-2/TRBV6-3|-|many|TRBJ2-5
TGTGCCAGCAGTTACGCCCTGGACAGGGAGGGAGAGACCCAGTACTTC
CASSYALDREGETQYF
>TRBV28|TRBD2|-|TRBJ2-1
TGTGCCAGCTTGAAGTGGACTAGCGGGAGAGGGGGTGAGCAGTTCTTC
CASLKWTSGRGGEQFF
>TRBV27|-|many|TRBJ1-5
TGTGCCAGCAGTTTCCTCGGAGGGGCTCAGCCCCAGCATTTT
CASSFLGGAQPQHF
>TRBV7-9|-|many|TRBJ1-1
TGTGCCAGCAGCCGTGGGCAAGGAGCTTTCTTT
CASSRGQGAFF
>TRBV18|-|many|TRBJ2-5
TGTGCCAGCTCACCGACAGGCCAAGAGACCCAGTACTTC
CASSPTGQETQYF
>TRBV10-1|TRBD2|-|TRBJ2-2
TGCGCCAGCACCGCGGGAGGGCCATCACCCGGGGAGCTGTTTTTT
CASTAGGPSPGELFF
>TRBV12-3/TRBV12-4|-|many|TRBJ1-2
TGTGCCAGCAGCCCTACCGGGGGGACCTATGGCTACACCTTC
CASSPTGGTYGYTF
>TRBV9|TRBD1|few|TRBJ2-5
TGTGCCAGCAGCAGCACAGGGGTATGGGGAGAGACCCAGTACTTC
CASSSTGVWGETQYF
>TRBV7-8|-|few|TRBJ1-5
TGTGCCAGCAGCTTAGGTTACCCGGTCGAGCCCCAGCATTTT
CASSLGYPVEPQHF
>TRBV10-2|-|few|TRBJ2-7
TGCGCCAGCGGCCCGTCCTACGAGCAGTACTTC
CASGPSYEQYF
>TRBV4-1|-|-|TRBJ1-1
TGCGCCAGCAGCTTCCAGAGTTTTACTGAAGCTTTCTTT
CASSFQSFTEAFF
>TRBV10-3|-|-|TRBJ1-6
TGTGCCATCAGAGCGGACAATGGTTCACCCCTCCACTTT
CAIRADNGSPLHF
>TRBV10-1|-|few|TRBJ2-7
TGCGCCAGCAGTGAGTCGGGGTCTTACTACGAGCAGTACTTC
CASSESGSYYEQYF
>TRBV14|-|-|TRBJ2-2
TGTGCCAGCAGCCAACAAACAGGTCCCGGGGAGCTGTTTTTT
CASSQQTGPGELFF
>TRBV7-9|-|many|TRBJ2-7
TGTGCCAGCAGCTTTGCCGGACCCTACGAGCAGTACTTC
CASSFAGPYEQYF
>TRBV7-3|-|few|TRBJ1-1
TGTGCCAGCAGCTTATACAGGAACACTGAAGCTTTCTTT
CASSLYRNTEAFF
>TRBV20-1|TRBD2|many|TRBJ2-7
TGCAGTGTTAAGATATCCAGGGAGGGTAGAGAGCAGTACTTC
CSVKISREGREQYF
>TRBV7-8|TRBD1|-|TRBJ1-1
TGTGCCAGCAGCTTGGGACAGGGGGCTGTTACTTTCTTT
CASSLGQGAVTFF
>TRBV7-3|-|-|TRBJ2-2
TGTGCCAGTTCCGATGATCCGAACACCGGGGAGCTGTTTTTT
CASSDDPNTGELFF
>TRBV7-6|-|few|TRBJ2-2
TGTGCCAGCAGCTTGTCGGACACCGGGGAGCTGTTTTTT
CASSLSDTGELFF
>TRBV7-2|-|once|TRBJ1-4
TGTGCCAGCAGCTTATACAGCAATAATGAAAAACTGTTTTTT
CASSLYSNNEKLFF
>TRBV20-1|-|-|TRBJ2-1
TGCAGTGCTAGCCTGGGTCCGAATGAGCAGTTCTTC
CSASLGPNEQFF
>TRBV25-1|TRBD2|many|TRBJ2-1
TGTGCCAGCAGCCAGGGAGGGGCAGTTTCCCGCAATGAGCAGTTCTTC
CASSQGGAVSRNEQFF
>TRBV27|-|many|TRBJ2-1
TGTGCCAGCAGTTTAGGGGGCAGCGCTTACAATGAGCAGTTCTTC
CASSLGGSAYNEQFF
>TRBV20-1|-|many|TRBJ2-1
TGCAGTGCTAGAGCCCGATCCGGGGGCCGAGGGGAGCAGTTCTTC
CSARARSGGRGEQFF
>TRBV14|TRBD1|many|TRBJ2-5
TGTGCCAGCAGCCAGCTCGGACAGGGGAAAGAGACCCAGTACTTC
CASSQLGQGKETQYF
>TRBV24-1|TRBD2|-|TRBJ2-5
TGTGCCACCTCCAGTTCGGGGGAAAGGCTAGCGGGAGTTGACGAGACCCAGTACTTC
CATSSSGERLAGVDETQYF
>TRBV4-1|TRBD2|many|TRBJ2-3
TGCGCCAGCAGCCTTAAACTGGGACTACCCACAGATACGCAGTATTTT
CASSLKLGLPTDTQYF
>TRBV19|TRBD1|-|TRBJ1-4
TGTGCCAGTAGTAGGGGCGCCGGACAGGATAATGAAAAACTGTTTTTT
CASSRGAGQDNEKLFF
>TRBV4-1|-|many|TRBJ2-7
TGCGCCAGCAGCCAAGATGGGAGGGGACAGTACGAGCAGTACTTC
CASSQDGRGQYEQYF
>TRBV20-1|TRBD1|many|TRBJ2-7
TGCAGTGCTACCCGGGACAGCTCCTACGAGCAGTACTTC
CSATRDSSYEQYF
>TRBV7-2|-|few|TRBJ2-7
TGTGCCAGCAGGGTGGCCGGCTACGAGCAGTACTTC
CASRVAGYEQYF
>TRBV5-6|TRBD2|few|TRBJ2-3
TGTGCCAGCAGCGGTGCGGGACTAGCGGGAGAAGATACGCAGTATTTT
CASSGAGLAGEDTQYF
>TRBV27|TRBD2|few|TRBJ2-7
TGTGCCAGCAGTTTCGGCCTAGCGGACTACGAGCAGTACTTC
CASSFGLADYEQYF
>TRBV19|TRBD2|few|TRBJ2-1
TGTGCCAGTAGTGGACTAGCGGGAGGTGAGAATGAGCAGTTCTTC
CASSGLAGGENEQFF
>TRBV11-2|-|many|TRBJ2-1
TGTGCCAGCAGCTTAGATCTAGCCAATGAGCAGTTCTTC
CASSLDLANEQFF
>TRBV11-2|TRBD2|-|TRBJ2-1
TGTGCCAGCAATCCGGGTAGCGGGATCTACAATGAGCAGTTCTTC
CASNPGSGIYNEQFF
>TRBV19|TRBD2|few|TRBJ2-2
TGTGCCAGCTCCTTACTAGCGGGAGGGCCTGGAACCGGGGAGCTGTTTTTT
CASSLLAGGPGTGELFF
>TRBV11-2|-|many|TRBJ1-2
TGTGCCAGCAGCTTAGTTGGGAACTCGGGGGGCTACACCTTC
CASSLVGNSGGYTF
>TRBV5-1|TRBD2|-|TRBJ2-2
TGCGCCAGCAGCTTGGCTAAGCGGGGGAACACCGGGGAGCTGTTTTTT
CASSLAKRGNTGELFF
>TRBV12-3/TRBV12-4|-|-|TRBJ2-3
-
CASSFLAGRSVTDTQYF
>TRBV6-1|-|-|TRBJ2-2
TGTGCCAGCACCCTGGACAATCCCTATCGTGCCGGGGAGCTGTTTTTT
CASTLDNPYRAGELFF
>TRBV4-2|-|many|TRBJ2-7
TGTGCCAGCAGCCAAGCCGGGCGGGAGCAGTACTTC
CASSQAGREQYF
>TRBV7-9|-|-|TRBJ2-1
TGTGCCAGCAGCACGAAAGGGGCCCGTAGCGGCAATGAGCAGTTCTTC
CASSTKGARSGNEQFF
>TRBV20-1|-|-|TRBJ2-1
TGCAGTGCTGGCTTAGCCATCTCCTACAATGAGCAGTTCTTC
CSAGLAISYNEQFF
>TRBV19|TRBD2|-|TRBJ2-1
TGTGCCAGTAGTGAGACTCGGACTAGCGGGGTTAAGAGGGATGAGCAGTTCTTC
CASSETRTSGVKRDEQFF
>TRBV27|-|-|TRBJ2-7
TGTGCCAGCAGTTCAAAAGCAGGGTACCACGAGCAGTACTTC
CASSSKAGYHEQYF